This T cell receptor (beta chain) was sequenced in a study of blood T cell repertoires in COVID-19 (dated by TCRdb to between 2020 and 2021). The study in broad terms: Samples from collaborators originated in the United States, Italy and Spain and spanned both the acute and convalescent phases of COVID-19. The prospective study material was composed of cDNA or gDNA derived from T cells, B-cell-depleted T cells, or PBMCs. Deeply sampled blood TCRbeta repertoires from subjects exposed to, actively infected with, or recovered from COVID-19 were included in the dataset. The repertoires were released in a freely available public database intended as a resource for research on the immune response to SARS-CoV-2. Samples were obtained from the ongoing ImmuneRACE study (first 160 participants) and from over 1,000 subjects provided by 6 global collaborators. Nearly every sample came with metadata listing a de-identified subject ID, COVID-19 status, age in years and sex. Where available, HLA class I and class II types were taken from metadata supplied by the sample provider and were not determined by assay-based typing. The paper's findings and limits, for the study overall: The quantity of clinical and demographic metadata differed by source and by participant and was supplied without curation.

Comment on this clone: Its specific antigen is unknown. Base qualities are not at hand, and no much larger clone is one base apart.

Collaborating institutions collected whole blood in K2EDTA tubes following their own protocols. For TCRbeta analysis, collaborator samples were shipped as frozen whole blood, as isolated PBMCs, or as DNA extracted from either sample type. The immunoSEQ Assay, a bias-controlled multiplex PCR, was used to amplify TCRbeta CDR3 regions from genomic DNA. Concerning the study's data processing: Within the assay, amplification of reference gene primers was used to estimate how many nucleated cells each sample contained. To quantify the absolute abundance of each unique TCRbeta CDR3 rearrangement, sequence reads were collapsed and filtered. For each sample, productive Simpson clonality was calculated as the square root of Simpson's diversity index across productive rearrangements. Drawn from immuneACCESS, this table holds only the in-frame rearrangements with V and J called that TCRdb kept. Clones are partly lost; checked studies trace under half to an unresolved V gene and leave the rest unexplained. That table is the source of V, J and clone size, and D and trimming were worked out from the DNA. The sample table lists approximately 230,000 clones, nearly 90% of them with a count of one. Together, the top ten hold under 4% of the sample.

Sequencing was done on a sample of peripheral blood. This TCR was recovered from a man aged 18 to 29 with active or convalescent COVID-19.

The DNA is TGTGCCAGTAGTACCTCCCGGGACAGGGTTTTTGGCTACACCTTC. Translated, it gives CASSTSRDRVFGYTF. The sequence joins TRBV19 to TRBJ1-2, and TRBD1 aligns with 9 junction nucleotides. Trimming removed 4 bases from V and 7 bases from J; the gene matches leave 10 bases unexplained. Including the terminal cysteine and phenylalanine, the CDR3 comprises 15 residues. The DNA shown is the 45-base CDR3, in frame from base 1. The germline V gene (reference sequence) gives CDR1 as LNHDA and CDR2 as SQIVND.